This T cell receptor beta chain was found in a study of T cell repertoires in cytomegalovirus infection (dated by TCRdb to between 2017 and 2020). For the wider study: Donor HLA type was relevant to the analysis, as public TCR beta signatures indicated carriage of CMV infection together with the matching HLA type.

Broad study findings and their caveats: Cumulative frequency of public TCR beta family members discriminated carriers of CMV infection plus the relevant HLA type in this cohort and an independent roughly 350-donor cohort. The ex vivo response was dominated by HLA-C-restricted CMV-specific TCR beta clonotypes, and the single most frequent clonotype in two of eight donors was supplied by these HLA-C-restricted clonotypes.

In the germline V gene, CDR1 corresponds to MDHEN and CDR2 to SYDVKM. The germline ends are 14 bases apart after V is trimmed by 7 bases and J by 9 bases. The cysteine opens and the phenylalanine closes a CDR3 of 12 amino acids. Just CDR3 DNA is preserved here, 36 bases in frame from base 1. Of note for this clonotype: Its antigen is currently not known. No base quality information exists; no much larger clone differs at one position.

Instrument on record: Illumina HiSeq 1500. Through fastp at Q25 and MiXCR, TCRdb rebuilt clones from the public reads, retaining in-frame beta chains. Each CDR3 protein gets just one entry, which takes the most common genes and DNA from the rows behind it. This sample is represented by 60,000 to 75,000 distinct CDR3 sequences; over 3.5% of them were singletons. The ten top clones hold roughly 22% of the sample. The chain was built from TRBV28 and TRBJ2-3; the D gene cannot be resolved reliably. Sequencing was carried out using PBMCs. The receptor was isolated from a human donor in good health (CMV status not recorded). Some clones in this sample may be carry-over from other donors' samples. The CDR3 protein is CASTPRLGTQYF. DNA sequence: TGTGCCAGCACCCCACGTTTGGGGACGCAGTATTTT. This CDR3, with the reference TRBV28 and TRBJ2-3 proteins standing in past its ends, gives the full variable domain DVKVTQSSRYLVKRTGEKVFLECVQDMDHENMFWYRQDPGLGLRLIYFSYDVKMKEKGDIPEGYSVSREKKERFSLILESASTNQTSMYLCASTPRLGTQYFGPGTRLTVL.